This T cell receptor beta chain emerged from a study of human T cells and chemical hapten exposure. Study-wide background: Across samples, TCR yields varied, mostly owing to small differences in pooled library volumes.

TCRdb processed the RACE reads anew with MiXCR; each CDR3 protein has one entry. The profile shows some 300,000 distinct CDR3 sequences, over 5% of them singletons. This clonotype appeared many times. Its antigen is unknown. Stated time point: pre-sensitization, week 0. Treatment of the sample: therapeutic diphenylcyclopropenone sensitization with weekly scalp DPC. Study-wide findings and caveats: Against controls, expanded TCRs gave rise to significantly more large CDR3 similarity clusters. Patch test scores rose with PT1 expanded TCR counts, a positive correlation.

This CDR3 region has 13 residues. The germline V gene encodes CDR1 MNHEY and CDR2 SVGAGI. Trimming left V 0 bases short and J 3 bases short, with 6 bases between. Specimen: whole blood, collected in connection with sensitization to the hapten diphenylcyclopropenone (DPC). V gene TRBV6-5 combines with J gene TRBJ2-7; D is ambiguous. This receptor was identified in a woman younger than 35 with alopecia areata. Some clones in this sample may be carry-over from other donors' samples. This chain's CDR3 is CASSYSTGYEQYF. The CDR3 coding sequence is TGTGCCAGCAGTTACTCGACCGGCTACGAGCAGTACTTC.